This T cell receptor beta chain was captured by sequencing in a study of tumor and adjacent non-tumor tissue in lung cancer. In the study overall: The cohort had about a dozen adenocarcinoma, 2 squamous cell and 1 small cell patients.

Note on this clonotype: The antigen is unknown. One end of the junction is discordant with germline, which a read error may explain.

TCRbeta libraries were built with three rounds of nested PCR, modified from ARM-PCR. TCRdb independently ran MiXCR on the multiplex PCR reads; one entry per CDR3 protein. The sample has 45,000 to 65,000 distinct CDR3 sequences, 74% seen once. No cell sorting was done before RNA was extracted from the tissue. The normal lung tissue was taken more than 3 cm from the tumor edge. Overall study results and limits: Tumor tissue had significantly higher TCR diversity than normal lung. Higher tumor TCR diversity was associated with shorter survival.

Sequencing was done on a sample of distant non-tumor lung tissue. The TCR originated in a woman aged 60-75 years with non-small cell lung cancer.

The chain's CDR3 is CSTSGQLTDTQYF. As DNA, the CDR3 is TGTAGCACCTCGGGACAGCTCACAGATACACAGTATTTT. The rearrangement joins TRBV12-3 or TRBV12-4 to TRBJ2-3; 7 bases map to TRBD1. This CDR3 has 13 residues.